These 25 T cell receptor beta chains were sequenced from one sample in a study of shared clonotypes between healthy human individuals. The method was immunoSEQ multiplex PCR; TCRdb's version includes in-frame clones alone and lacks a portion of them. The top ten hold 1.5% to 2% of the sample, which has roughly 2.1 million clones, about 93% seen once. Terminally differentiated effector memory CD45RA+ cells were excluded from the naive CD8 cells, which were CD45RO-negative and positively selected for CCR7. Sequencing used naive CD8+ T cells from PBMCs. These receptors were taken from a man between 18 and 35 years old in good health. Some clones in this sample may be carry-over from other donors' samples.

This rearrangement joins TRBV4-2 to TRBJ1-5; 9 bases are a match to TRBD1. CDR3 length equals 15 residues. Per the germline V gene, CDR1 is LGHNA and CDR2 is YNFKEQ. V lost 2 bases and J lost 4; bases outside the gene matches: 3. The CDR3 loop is CASSQPTGGNQPQHF. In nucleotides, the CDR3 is TGTGCCAGCAGCCAACCGACAGGGGGGAATCAGCCCCAGCATTTT.

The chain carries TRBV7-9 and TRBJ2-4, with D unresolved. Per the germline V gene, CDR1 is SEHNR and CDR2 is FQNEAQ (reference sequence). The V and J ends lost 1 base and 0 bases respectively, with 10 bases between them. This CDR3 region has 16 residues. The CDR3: CASSLVVGLAKNIQYF. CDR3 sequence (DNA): TGTGCCAGCAGCTTAGTCGTCGGGCTAGCCAAAAACATTCAGTACTTC.

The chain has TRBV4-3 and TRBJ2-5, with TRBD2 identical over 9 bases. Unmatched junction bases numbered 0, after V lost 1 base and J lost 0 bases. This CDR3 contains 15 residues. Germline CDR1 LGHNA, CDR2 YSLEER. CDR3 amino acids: CASSQGTSDQETQYF. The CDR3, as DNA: TGCGCCAGCAGCCAAGGGACTAGCGACCAAGAGACCCAGTACTTC.

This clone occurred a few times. The CDR3 here is CSVNRAYGYTF. In DNA, the CDR3 is TGCAGCGTAAACAGGGCCTATGGCTACACCTTC. The chain carries TRBV29-1 and TRBJ1-2; a possible D gene is TRBD1 (6 bases). The CDR3 is 11 amino acids. V was pared by 6 bases and J by 4 bases, with 9 bases between. Germline V gene sequence: CDR1 SQVTM, CDR2 ANQGSEA. Looking up the rest from reference TRBV29-1 and TRBJ1-2 gives the full variable domain: SAVISQKPSRDICQRGTSLTIQCQVDSQVTMMFWYRQQPGQSLTLIATANQGSEATYESGFVIDKFPISRPNLTFSTLTVSNMSPEDSSIYLCSVNRAYGYTFGSGTRLTVV.

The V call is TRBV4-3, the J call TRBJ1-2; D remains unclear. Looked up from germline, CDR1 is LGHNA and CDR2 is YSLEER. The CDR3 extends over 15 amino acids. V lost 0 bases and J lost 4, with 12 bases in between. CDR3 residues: CASSQDRRQPYGYTF. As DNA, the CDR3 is TGCGCCAGCAGCCAAGACCGTCGGCAACCCTATGGCTACACCTTC.

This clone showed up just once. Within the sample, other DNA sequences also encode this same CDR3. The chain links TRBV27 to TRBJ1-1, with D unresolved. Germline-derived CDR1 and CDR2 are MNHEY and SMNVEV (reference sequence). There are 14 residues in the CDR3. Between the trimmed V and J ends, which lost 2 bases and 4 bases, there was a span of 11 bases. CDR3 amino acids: CASSLGGGSTEAFF. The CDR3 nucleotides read TGTGCCAGCAGTTTAGGCGGTGGTTCCACTGAAGCTTTCTTT.

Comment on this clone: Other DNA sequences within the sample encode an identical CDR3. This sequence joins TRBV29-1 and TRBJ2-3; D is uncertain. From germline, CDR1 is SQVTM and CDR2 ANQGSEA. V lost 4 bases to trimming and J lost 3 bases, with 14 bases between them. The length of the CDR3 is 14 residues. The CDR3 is CSVVGGALTDTQYF. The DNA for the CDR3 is TGCAGCGTTGTCGGCGGAGCCCTGACAGATACGCAGTATTTT.

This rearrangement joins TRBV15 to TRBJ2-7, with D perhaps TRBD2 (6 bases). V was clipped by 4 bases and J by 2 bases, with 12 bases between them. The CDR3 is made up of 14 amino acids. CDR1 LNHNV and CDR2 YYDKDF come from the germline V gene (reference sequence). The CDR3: CATSNRRGPYEQYF. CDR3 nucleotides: TGTGCCACCAGCAACCGGCGGGGTCCCTACGAGCAGTACTTC.

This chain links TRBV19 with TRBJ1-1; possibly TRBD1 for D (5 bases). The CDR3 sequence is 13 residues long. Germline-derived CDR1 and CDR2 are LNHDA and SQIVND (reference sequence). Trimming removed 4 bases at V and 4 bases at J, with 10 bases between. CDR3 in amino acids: CASSTPGGTEAFF. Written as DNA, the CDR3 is TGTGCCAGTAGTACGCCGGGGGGCACTGAAGCTTTCTTT.

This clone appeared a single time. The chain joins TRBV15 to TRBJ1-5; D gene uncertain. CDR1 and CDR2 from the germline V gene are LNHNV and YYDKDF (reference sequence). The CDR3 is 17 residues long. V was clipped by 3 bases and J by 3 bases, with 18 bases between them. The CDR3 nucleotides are TGTGCCACCAGCAGGGAGATTGTTCCCCTTCTCAATCAGCCCCAGCATTTT. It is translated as CATSREIVPLLNQPQHF.

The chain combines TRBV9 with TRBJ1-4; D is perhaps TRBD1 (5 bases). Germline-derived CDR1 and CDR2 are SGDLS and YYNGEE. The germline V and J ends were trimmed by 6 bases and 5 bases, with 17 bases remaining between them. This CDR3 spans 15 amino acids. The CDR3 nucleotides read TGTGCCAGCACCGGGGGAGAGAATCCCAATGAAAAACTGTTTTTT. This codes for CASTGGENPNEKLFF.

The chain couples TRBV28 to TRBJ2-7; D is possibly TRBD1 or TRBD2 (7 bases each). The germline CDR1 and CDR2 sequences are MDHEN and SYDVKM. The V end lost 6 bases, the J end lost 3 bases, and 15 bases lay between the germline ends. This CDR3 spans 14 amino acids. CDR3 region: CASRPDREGYEQYF. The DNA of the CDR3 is TGTGCCAGCAGGCCTGACAGGGAGGGCTACGAGCAGTACTTC.

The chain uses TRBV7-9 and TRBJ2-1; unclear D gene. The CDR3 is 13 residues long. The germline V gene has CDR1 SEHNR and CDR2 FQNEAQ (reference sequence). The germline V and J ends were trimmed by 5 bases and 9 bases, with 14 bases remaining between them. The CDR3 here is CASSRPGFPEQFF. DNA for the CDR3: TGTGCCAGCAGCCGACCAGGATTTCCTGAGCAGTTCTTC.

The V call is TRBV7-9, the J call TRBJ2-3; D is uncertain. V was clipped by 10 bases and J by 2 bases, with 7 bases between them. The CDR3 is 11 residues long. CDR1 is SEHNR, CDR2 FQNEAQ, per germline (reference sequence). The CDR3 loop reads CAIFLTDTQYF. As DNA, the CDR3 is TGTGCCATTTTCCTCACAGATACGCAGTATTTT.

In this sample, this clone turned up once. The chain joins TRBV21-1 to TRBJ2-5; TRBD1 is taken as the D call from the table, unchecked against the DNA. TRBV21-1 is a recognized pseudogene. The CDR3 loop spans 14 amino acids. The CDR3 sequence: CASSKAKGAETQYF. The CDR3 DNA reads TGTGCCAGCAGCAAAGCGAAAGGGGCGGAGACCCAGTACTTC.

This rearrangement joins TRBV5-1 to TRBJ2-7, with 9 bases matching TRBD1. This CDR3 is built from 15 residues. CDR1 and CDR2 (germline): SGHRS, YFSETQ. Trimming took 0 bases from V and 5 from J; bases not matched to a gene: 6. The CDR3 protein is CASSLAEQGADEQYF. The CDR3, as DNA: TGCGCCAGCAGCTTGGCCGAACAGGGGGCGGACGAGCAGTACTTC.

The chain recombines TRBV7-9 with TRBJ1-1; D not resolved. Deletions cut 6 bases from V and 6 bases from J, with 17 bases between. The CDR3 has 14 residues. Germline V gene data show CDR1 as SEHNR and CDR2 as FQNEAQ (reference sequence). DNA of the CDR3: TGTGCCAGCAGGGATAGGGTTAGAGTCTCTGAAGCTTTCTTT. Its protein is CASRDRVRVSEAFF.

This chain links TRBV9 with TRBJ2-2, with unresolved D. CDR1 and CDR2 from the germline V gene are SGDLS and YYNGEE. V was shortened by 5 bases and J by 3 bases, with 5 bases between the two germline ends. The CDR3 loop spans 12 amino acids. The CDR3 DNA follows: TGTGCCAGCAGGTCGGACACCGGGGAGCTGTTTTTT. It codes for CASRSDTGELFF.

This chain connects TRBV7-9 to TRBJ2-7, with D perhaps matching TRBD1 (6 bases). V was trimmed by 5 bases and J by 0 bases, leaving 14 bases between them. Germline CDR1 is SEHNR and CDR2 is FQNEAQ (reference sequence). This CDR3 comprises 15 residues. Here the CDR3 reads CASSQRTESSYEQYF. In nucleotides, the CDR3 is TGTGCCAGCAGCCAGAGGACAGAGAGCTCCTACGAGCAGTACTTC.

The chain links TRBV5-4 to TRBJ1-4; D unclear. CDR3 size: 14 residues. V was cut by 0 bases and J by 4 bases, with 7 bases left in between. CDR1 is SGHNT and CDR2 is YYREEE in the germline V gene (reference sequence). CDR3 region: CASSLGGFNEKLFF. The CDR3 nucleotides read TGTGCCAGCAGCTTGGGGGGTTTTAATGAAAAACTGTTTTTT.

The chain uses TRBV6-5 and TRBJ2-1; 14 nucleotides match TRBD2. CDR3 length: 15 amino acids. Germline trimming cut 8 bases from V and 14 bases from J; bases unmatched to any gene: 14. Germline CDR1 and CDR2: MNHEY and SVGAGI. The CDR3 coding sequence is TGTGCCAGCTCTGTATCCGGGACTAGCGGGAGAGGAGAGTTCTTC. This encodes CASSVSGTSGRGEFF.

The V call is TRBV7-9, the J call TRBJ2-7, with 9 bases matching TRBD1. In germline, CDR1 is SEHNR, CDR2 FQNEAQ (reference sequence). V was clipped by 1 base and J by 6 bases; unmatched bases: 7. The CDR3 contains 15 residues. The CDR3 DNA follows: TGTGCCAGCAGCTTAGACCGGGACAGGGAATCCGAGCAGTACTTC. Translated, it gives CASSLDRDRESEQYF.

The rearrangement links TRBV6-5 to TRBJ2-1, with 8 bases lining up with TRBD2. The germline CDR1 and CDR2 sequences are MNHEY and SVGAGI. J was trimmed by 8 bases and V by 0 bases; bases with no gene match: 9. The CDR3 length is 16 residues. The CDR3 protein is CASSYSAGEVADEQFF. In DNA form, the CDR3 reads TGTGCCAGCAGTTACTCAGCGGGAGAGGTGGCCGATGAGCAGTTCTTC.

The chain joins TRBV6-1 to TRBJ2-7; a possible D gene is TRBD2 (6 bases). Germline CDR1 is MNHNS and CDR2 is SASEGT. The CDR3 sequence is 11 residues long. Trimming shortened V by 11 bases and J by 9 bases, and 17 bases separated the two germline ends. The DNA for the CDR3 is TGTGCCGGGACTGGGGAAGGGTTGCAGTACTTC. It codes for CAGTGEGLQYF.

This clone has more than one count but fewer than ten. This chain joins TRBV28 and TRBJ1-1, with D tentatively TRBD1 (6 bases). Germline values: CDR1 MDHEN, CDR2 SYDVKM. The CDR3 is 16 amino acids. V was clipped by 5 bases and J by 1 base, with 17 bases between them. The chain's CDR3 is CASSMGQGFGNTEAFF. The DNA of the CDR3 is TGTGCCAGCAGTATGGGGCAGGGGTTCGGGAACACTGAAGCTTTCTTT.